This TCR beta chain derives from a study of blood T cell repertoires in COVID-19. About the study: Sites across the United States, Italy and Spain contributed samples from acute and convalescent COVID-19. The cDNA or gDNA used as material had been derived from T cells, B-cell-depleted T cells, or PBMCs.

The CDR3 covers 13 residues. Trimming pared 10 bases from V and 0 bases from J, leaving 11 bases between. Germline lookup yields CDR1 SGHAT and CDR2 FQNNGV. Authors' methods: Reference gene primer amplification gave nucleated cell count estimates. The protocol was immunoSEQ multiplex PCR, while the TCRdb copy is restricted to in-frame clones and leaves out a portion. V and J calls and clone size come straight from that table; D and trimming were deduced from the DNA. The sample carries around 220,000 clones, approximately 81% recorded once. The clonotype comes from a man aged 25 to 40 with active or convalescent COVID-19. This chain links TRBV11-2 with TRBJ2-3; D possibly corresponds to TRBD1 (5 bases). The specimen sequenced was peripheral blood. CDR3 amino acids: CATQPGSTDTQYF. CDR3 DNA sequence: TGTGCCACCCAGCCAGGGAGCACAGATACGCAGTATTTT.